This is a list of T cell receptor beta chains from one sample in a study of vaccination and CD4 T cells after COVID-19. TCRdb re-derived calls from the PCR reads in MiXCR, one entry per CDR3 protein. This sample has fewer than 8,500 distinct CDR3 sequences, with 50% found just once. These receptors lack a known antigen. The sequenced sample consisted of CD4+ T cells from blood, cultured in vitro. The origin of the receptors is a human donor in good health. Each CDR3 is given with its conserved first and last residue. The D gene is left open where the match is weak. Size tells how often a clone was seen (once, few, many) or the class of an expanded clone, and some rows leave it out.

CDR3aa: CASTTEGATGELFF
v_gene: TRBV5-1
d_gene: TRBD1
abundance: .
j_gene: TRBJ2-2

CDR3aa: CASSYQRGYPLEQYF
v_gene: TRBV6-2/TRBV6-3
d_gene: TRBD2
abundance: .
j_gene: TRBJ2-7

CDR3aa: CASSSTTYSSLSYEQYF
v_gene: TRBV7-8
d_gene: .
abundance: .
j_gene: TRBJ2-7

CDR3aa: CASSWTVSGANVLTF
v_gene: TRBV6-1
d_gene: .
abundance: .
j_gene: TRBJ2-6

CDR3aa: CASSEVNLGQETQYF
v_gene: TRBV6-1
d_gene: .
abundance: .
j_gene: TRBJ2-5

CDR3aa: CASSSTAKGTEAFF
v_gene: TRBV7-3
d_gene: .
abundance: .
j_gene: TRBJ1-1

CDR3aa: CASSYYLPGGNTEAFF
v_gene: TRBV6-5
d_gene: .
abundance: few
j_gene: TRBJ1-1

CDR3aa: CAILPEGSTYGQYF
v_gene: TRBV10-3
d_gene: .
abundance: .
j_gene: TRBJ2-7

CDR3aa: CASSIGRDPTLIYTF
v_gene: TRBV19
d_gene: .
abundance: .
j_gene: TRBJ1-2

CDR3aa: CASSLGGSYEQYF
v_gene: TRBV27
d_gene: .
abundance: .
j_gene: TRBJ2-7

CDR3aa: CASSPPEGDEQYF
v_gene: TRBV6-1
d_gene: .
abundance: few
j_gene: TRBJ2-7

CDR3aa: CASSYSELSGYTF
v_gene: TRBV6-2/TRBV6-3
d_gene: .
abundance: .
j_gene: TRBJ1-2

CDR3aa: CASIRDRSNYGYTF
v_gene: TRBV6-1
d_gene: TRBD1
abundance: .
j_gene: TRBJ1-2

CDR3aa: CASSRGTENYGYTF
v_gene: TRBV11-2
d_gene: .
abundance: few
j_gene: TRBJ1-2

CDR3aa: CSASFQDRGSNSPLHF
v_gene: TRBV20-1
d_gene: TRBD1
abundance: few
j_gene: TRBJ1-6

CDR3aa: CASSPWASNGGRDTQYF
v_gene: TRBV11-2
d_gene: .
abundance: .
j_gene: TRBJ2-3

CDR3aa: CSARRGGGGVDTQYF
v_gene: TRBV20-1
d_gene: TRBD2
abundance: .
j_gene: TRBJ2-3

CDR3aa: CASSEMVTSTDTQYF
v_gene: TRBV21-1
d_gene: .
abundance: few
j_gene: TRBJ2-3

CDR3aa: CASSGGQGLGETQYF
v_gene: TRBV2
d_gene: TRBD1
abundance: .
j_gene: TRBJ2-5

CDR3aa: CASSAQGANSPLHF
v_gene: TRBV7-3
d_gene: .
abundance: .
j_gene: TRBJ1-6

CDR3aa: CASSPGQQENYGYTF
v_gene: TRBV18
d_gene: .
abundance: .
j_gene: TRBJ1-2

CDR3aa: CASSEQSESYNEQFF
v_gene: TRBV7-3
d_gene: .
abundance: .
j_gene: TRBJ2-1

CDR3aa: CASKEGRAEMYGYTF
v_gene: TRBV6-1
d_gene: .
abundance: .
j_gene: TRBJ1-2

CDR3aa: CASSYMTGTSYEQYF
v_gene: TRBV6-5
d_gene: .
abundance: .
j_gene: TRBJ2-7

CDR3aa: CASRGNSGGTDTDTQYF
v_gene: TRBV6-1
d_gene: TRBD2
abundance: .
j_gene: TRBJ2-3

CDR3aa: CASSRPGDMNTEAFF
v_gene: TRBV18
d_gene: .
abundance: .
j_gene: TRBJ1-1

CDR3aa: CASSTDLGAYNEQFF
v_gene: TRBV6-1
d_gene: .
abundance: .
j_gene: TRBJ2-1

CDR3aa: CASSRTVRDQPQHF
v_gene: TRBV23-1
d_gene: .
abundance: .
j_gene: TRBJ1-5

CDR3aa: CASSELAGAYNEQFF
v_gene: TRBV7-3
d_gene: TRBD2
abundance: once
j_gene: TRBJ2-1

CDR3aa: CASSQDRDRIYGYTF
v_gene: TRBV4-1
d_gene: TRBD1
abundance: .
j_gene: TRBJ1-2

CDR3aa: CSAQDRGTYGYTF
v_gene: TRBV20-1
d_gene: TRBD1
abundance: few
j_gene: TRBJ1-2

CDR3aa: CASSREGRGYGYTF
v_gene: TRBV6-1
d_gene: .
abundance: .
j_gene: TRBJ1-2

CDR3aa: CASSASGTGAYGYTF
v_gene: TRBV5-6
d_gene: TRBD1
abundance: few
j_gene: TRBJ1-2